Listed here are 18 T cell receptor beta chains from one sample, sequenced in a study of T cells expressing NK-cell markers. For each CDR3 protein, TCRdb gives one entry from its re-call of the 5' RACE reads, without DNA. Its listing shows approximately 420,000 distinct CDR3 sequences. The sample comprised blood T cells: a sorted CD56 or NKG2C T cell subset, CD4+ or CD8+ T cells, or bulk PBMC T cells (not recorded which). These receptors all stem from a woman between 45 and 65 years old in good health.

V usage is TRBV30 and J usage is TRBJ2-5; TCRdb reports TRBD2, a call that lacks DNA to check it against. Germline V lookup: CDR1 GTSNPN, CDR2 SVGIG (reference sequence). The CDR3 sequence is 14 residues long. The CDR3 reads CAWTPPRVGETQYF.

V and J are TRBV20-1 and TRBJ2-7; the D gene TCRdb calls, TRBD2, cannot be checked with no DNA. The V gene's germline CDR1 is DFQATT and CDR2 SNEGSKA (reference sequence). The CDR3 contains 16 residues. The CDR3 sequence is CSASPLAAGLAGAEYF.

V and J are TRBV5-6 and TRBJ2-1; TCRdb lists TRBD2, though no DNA is available to test this call. Germline V lookup: CDR1 SGHDT, CDR2 YYEEEE. The CDR3 length is 17 residues. CDR3 protein: CASSGLDGGGTYNEQFF. Using reference TRBV5-6 and TRBJ2-1 for the parts outside the CDR3, the full variable domain is DAGVTQSPTHLIKTRGQQVTLRCSPKSGHDTVSWYQQALGQGPQFIFQYYEEEERQRGNFPDRFSGHQFPNYSSELNVNALLLGDSALYLCASSGLDGGGTYNEQFFGPGTRLTVL.

The V call is TRBV29-1, the J call TRBJ1-4; with no DNA, the TCRdb D assignment of TRBD1 cannot be verified. CDR3 length equals 14 residues. The germline gives CDR1 SQVTM, CDR2 ANQGSEA. Here the CDR3 reads CSVGRGTGDEKLFF. The full variable domain, completed using reference TRBV29-1 and TRBJ1-4, is SAVISQKPSRDICQRGTSLTIQCQVDSQVTMMFWYRQQPGQSLTLIATANQGSEATYESGFVIDKFPISRPNLTFSTLTVSNMSPEDSSIYLCSVGRGTGDEKLFFGSGTQLSVL.

The chain employs TRBV5-1 and TRBJ1-1; checking the TCRdb D call of TRBD1 is not possible without DNA. This CDR3 has 12 amino acids. Germline V lookup: CDR1 SGHRS, CDR2 YFSETQ. CDR3 amino acids: CASSPGTGEAFF.

This rearrangement joins TRBV25-1 to TRBJ2-5; TCRdb selects TRBD2, and the lack of DNA leaves this call unchecked. The CDR3 totals 14 residues. Germline CDR1 is MGHDK and CDR2 is SYGVNS. The CDR3 spells CASNSGRAQGTQYF.

V is TRBV20-1 and J is TRBJ2-5; TCRdb's D call of TRBD2 is untestable without DNA. The CDR3 runs to 17 residues. CDR1 is DFQATT and CDR2 is SNEGSKA in the germline V gene (reference sequence). This chain's CDR3 is CSGCLVLAGGTKETQYF.

J is TRBJ2-1 and V is TRBV20-1; TCRdb names TRBD1, which stays unverified in the absence of DNA. Germline loops: CDR1 DFQATT, CDR2 SNEGSKA (reference sequence). The CDR3 has 14 residues. The CDR3 protein is CSAVRQGLYNEQFF.

The chain recombines TRBV30 with TRBJ2-3; TCRdb's D call, TRBD1, is unchecked because there is no DNA. Germline loops: CDR1 GTSNPN, CDR2 SVGIG (reference sequence). The CDR3 totals 15 residues. The CDR3 region is CAWSPTTGGADTQYF. The full variable domain, with the rest looked up from reference TRBV30 and TRBJ2-3, is SQTIHQWPATLVQPVGSPLSLECTVEGTSNPNLYWYRQAAGRGLQLLFYSVGIGQISSEVPQNLSASRPQDRQFILSSKKLLLSDSGFYLCAWSPTTGGADTQYFGPGTRLTVL.

The V call is TRBV12-3 or TRBV12-4, the J call TRBJ2-1; absent DNA, TCRdb's TRBD2 call cannot be checked. This CDR3 is 14 amino acids long. Here the CDR3 reads CASSYDYRDNEQFF.

The J gene is TRBJ2-2, the V gene TRBV28. The length of the CDR3 is 12 residues. Germline V gene data show CDR1 as MDHEN and CDR2 as SYDVKM. Here the CDR3 reads CASNTFPGELFF.

This chain uses TRBV4-1 with TRBJ1-1; TCRdb calls TRBD1, which cannot be checked without DNA. The CDR3 loop spans 15 amino acids. Germline CDR1 reads MGHRA; CDR2 reads YSYEKL. The CDR3: CASHRAGGGYTEAFF.

The chain recombines TRBV29-1 with TRBJ2-2; the TRBD1 assignment by TCRdb is unverifiable without DNA. The CDR3 extends over 15 amino acids. Germline assignment: CDR1 SQVTM and CDR2 ANQGSEA. CDR3 region: CSVETENPNTGELFF.

This chain connects TRBV10-3 to TRBJ2-3. The CDR3 totals 12 residues. Germline CDR1 reads ENHRY; CDR2 reads SYGVKD. The CDR3 loop is CATADAPDTQYF.

The J gene is TRBJ2-7, the V gene TRBV20-1; as DNA is missing, the TRBD2 call by TCRdb cannot be tested. Per germline, CDR1 DFQATT and CDR2 SNEGSKA (reference sequence). The CDR3 contains 16 residues. CDR3 in amino acids: CSARGASGGSSYEQYF.

This rearrangement joins TRBV5-1 to TRBJ2-1; lacking DNA, the TRBD2 call made by TCRdb goes unchecked. This CDR3 region has 15 residues. Germline V CDR1 and CDR2: SGHRS, YFSETQ. CDR3 region: CASSLMASGSNEQFF.

The chain couples TRBV4-1 to TRBJ2-2; the D call from TCRdb, TRBD1, cannot be confirmed without DNA. The CDR3 covers 14 residues. The germline CDR1 and CDR2 sequences are MGHRA and YSYEKL. The CDR3 region is CASSREDGAGELFF.

The chain carries TRBV4-1 and TRBJ2-2. This CDR3 comprises 12 residues. Germline V gene data show CDR1 as MGHRA and CDR2 as YSYEKL. The CDR3 spells CASSQVGGELFF.